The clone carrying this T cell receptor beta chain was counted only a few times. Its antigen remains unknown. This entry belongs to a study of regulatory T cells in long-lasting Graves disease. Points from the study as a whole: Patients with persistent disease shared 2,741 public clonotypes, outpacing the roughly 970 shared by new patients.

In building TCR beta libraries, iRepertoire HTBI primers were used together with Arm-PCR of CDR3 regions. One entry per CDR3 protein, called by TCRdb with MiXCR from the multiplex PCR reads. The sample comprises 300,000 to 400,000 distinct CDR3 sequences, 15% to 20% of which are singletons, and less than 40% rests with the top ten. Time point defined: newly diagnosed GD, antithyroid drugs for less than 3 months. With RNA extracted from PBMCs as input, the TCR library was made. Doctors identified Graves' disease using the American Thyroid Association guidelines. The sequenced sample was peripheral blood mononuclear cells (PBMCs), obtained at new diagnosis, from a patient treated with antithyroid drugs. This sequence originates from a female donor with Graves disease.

The CDR3 nucleotides are TGCGCCAGCAGTGATATGGACTCTGGAAACACCATATATTTT. Amino acid sequence: CASSDMDSGNTIYF. The V and J genes are TRBV10-1 and TRBJ1-3, with D unclear. Germline values: CDR1 WNHNN, CDR2 SYGVQD (reference sequence). CDR3 length equals 14 residues. Trimming shortened V by 3 bases and J by 0 bases, and 6 bases separated the two germline ends.